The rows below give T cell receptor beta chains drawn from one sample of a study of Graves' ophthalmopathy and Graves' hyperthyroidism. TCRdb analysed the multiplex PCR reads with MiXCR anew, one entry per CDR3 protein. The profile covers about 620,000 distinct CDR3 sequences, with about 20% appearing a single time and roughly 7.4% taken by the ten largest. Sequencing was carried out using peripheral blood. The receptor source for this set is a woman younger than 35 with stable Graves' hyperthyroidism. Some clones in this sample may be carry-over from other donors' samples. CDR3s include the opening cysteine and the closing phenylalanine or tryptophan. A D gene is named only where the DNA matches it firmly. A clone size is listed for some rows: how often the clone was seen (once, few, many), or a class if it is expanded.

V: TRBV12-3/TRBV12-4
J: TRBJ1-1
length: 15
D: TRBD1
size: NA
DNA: TGTGCCAGCAGTACCCAACTGACAGGGGGGAATGAAGCTTTCTTT
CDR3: CASSTQLTGGNEAFF

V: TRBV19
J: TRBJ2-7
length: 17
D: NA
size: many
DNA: TGTGCCAGTAGTATTTCCCGAGGGGCGGCGAGCTCCTACGAGCAGTACTTC
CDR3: CASSISRGAASSYEQYF

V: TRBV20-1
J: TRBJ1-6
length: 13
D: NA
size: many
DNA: TGCAGTGCTCCCTGGTCGGAATATTCACCCCTCCACTTT
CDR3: CSAPWSEYSPLHF

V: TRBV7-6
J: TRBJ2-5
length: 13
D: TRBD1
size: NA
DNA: TGTGCCAGCAGCTTACACAGGGGGGCGACCCAGTACTTC
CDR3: CASSLHRGATQYF

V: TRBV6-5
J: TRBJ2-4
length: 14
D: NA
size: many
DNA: TGTGCCAGCAGTTATGGGGCTAGTTTTAGCATTCAGTACTTC
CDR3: CASSYGASFSIQYF

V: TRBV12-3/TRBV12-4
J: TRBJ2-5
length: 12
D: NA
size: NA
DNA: TGTGCCAGCAGACCCCCCGGAGAGACCCAGTACTTC
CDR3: CASRPPGETQYF

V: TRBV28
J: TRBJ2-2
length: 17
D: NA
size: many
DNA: TGTGCCAGCAATCCCATGGGGGCGGGAGATCCGTTCGGGGAGCTGTTTTTT
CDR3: CASNPMGAGDPFGELFF

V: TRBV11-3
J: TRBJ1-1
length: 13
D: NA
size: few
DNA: TGTGCCAGCAGCTTGGACGTTGGCACTGAAGCTTTCTTT
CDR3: CASSLDVGTEAFF

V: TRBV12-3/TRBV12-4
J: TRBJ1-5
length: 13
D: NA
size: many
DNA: TGTGCCAGCAGGGCAGTAGTCGGTCAGCCCCAGCATTTT
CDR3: CASRAVVGQPQHF

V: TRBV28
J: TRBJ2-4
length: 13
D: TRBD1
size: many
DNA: TGTGCCAGCAGTTCCTTGGGACAGGACATTCAGTACTTC
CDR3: CASSSLGQDIQYF

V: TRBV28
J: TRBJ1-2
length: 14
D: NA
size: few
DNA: TGTGCCAGCGGCCGGACCCAGGGAACAGATGGCTACACCTTC
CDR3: CASGRTQGTDGYTF

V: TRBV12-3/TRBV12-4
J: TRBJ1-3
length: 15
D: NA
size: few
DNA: TGTGCCAGCAGTCTCCGGGACGGTCGTGGAAACACCATATATTTT
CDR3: CASSLRDGRGNTIYF

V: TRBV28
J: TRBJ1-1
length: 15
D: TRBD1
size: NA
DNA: TGTGCCACGCAGGGGGCAGCCCCGATGAACACTGAAGCTTTCTTT
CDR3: CATQGAAPMNTEAFF

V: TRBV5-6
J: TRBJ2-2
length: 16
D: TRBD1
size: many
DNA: TGTGCCAGCTCTACCGCCGGGACAGGGGGAACCGGGGAGCTGTTTTTT
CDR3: CASSTAGTGGTGELFF

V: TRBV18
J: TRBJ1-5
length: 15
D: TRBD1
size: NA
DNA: TGTGCCAGCTCATTGAGGACAGGGTGGGATCAGCCCCAGCATTTT
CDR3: CASSLRTGWDQPQHF

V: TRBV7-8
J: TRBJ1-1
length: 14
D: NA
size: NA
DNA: TGTGCCAGCAGCTACCGGAGGGGAATCACTGAAGCTTTCTTT
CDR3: CASSYRRGITEAFF

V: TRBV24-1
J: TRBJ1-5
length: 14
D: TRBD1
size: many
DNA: TGTGCCACGGGCGGGGCAGGGGGCAGTCAGCCCCAGCATTTT
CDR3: CATGGAGGSQPQHF

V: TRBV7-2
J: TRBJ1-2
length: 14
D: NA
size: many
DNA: TGTGCCAGCAGCTTAGTGCTAGACCGATATGGCTACACCTTC
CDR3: CASSLVLDRYGYTF

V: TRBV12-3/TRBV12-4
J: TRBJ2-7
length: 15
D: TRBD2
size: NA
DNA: TGTGCCAGCAGTTCCAGCGGGAGGGCCGCAAACGAGCAGTACTTC
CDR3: CASSSSGRAANEQYF

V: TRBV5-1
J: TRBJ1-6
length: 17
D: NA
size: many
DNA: TGCGCCAGCAGCTTTCGACCTACCGGGAAAGAAAATTCACCCCTCCACTTT
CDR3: CASSFRPTGKENSPLHF

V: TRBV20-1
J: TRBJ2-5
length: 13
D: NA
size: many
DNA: TGCAGTGCTAGGGACAGATACCAAGAGACCCAGTACTTC
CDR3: CSARDRYQETQYF

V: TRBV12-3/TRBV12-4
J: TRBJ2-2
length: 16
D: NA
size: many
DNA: TGTGCCAGCAGTCCCGGCAGGGAAGGGGCCACCGGGGAGCTGTTTTTT
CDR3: CASSPGREGATGELFF

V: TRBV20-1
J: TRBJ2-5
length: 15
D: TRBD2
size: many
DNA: TGCAGTGCTAGCTCGGTTAGCGGGGTTCAAGAGACCCAGTACTTC
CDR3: CSASSVSGVQETQYF

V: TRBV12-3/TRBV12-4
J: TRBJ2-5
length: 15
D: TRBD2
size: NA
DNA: TGTGCCAGCAGCTACTTTAGCGGGGGGCAAGAGACCCAGTACTTC
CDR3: CASSYFSGGQETQYF

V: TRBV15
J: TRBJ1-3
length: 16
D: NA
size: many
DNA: TGTGCCACCAGCAGCCCCTTCGGCGGCCCTGGAAACACCATATATTTT
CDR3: CATSSPFGGPGNTIYF

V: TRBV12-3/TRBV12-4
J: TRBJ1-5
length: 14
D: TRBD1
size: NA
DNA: TGTGCCAGCAAAGGGCAGGGGGGGTATCAGCCCCAGCATTTT
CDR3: CASKGQGGYQPQHF

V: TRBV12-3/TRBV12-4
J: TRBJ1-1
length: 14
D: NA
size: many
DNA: TGTGCCAGCAGAGTGGTAGGGGGGAACACTGAAGCTTTCTTT
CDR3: CASRVVGGNTEAFF

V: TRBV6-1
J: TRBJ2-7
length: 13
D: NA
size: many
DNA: TGTGCCAGCTTGGACAAATACTCCTACGAGCAGTACTTC
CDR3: CASLDKYSYEQYF

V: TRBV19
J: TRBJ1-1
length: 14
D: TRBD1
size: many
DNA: TGTGCCAGTAGACAACAGGGGTTGGCCACTGAAGCTTTCTTT
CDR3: CASRQQGLATEAFF

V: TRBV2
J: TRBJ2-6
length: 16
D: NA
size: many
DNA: TGTGCCAGCAGTGCCTCAGGTGTCTCTGGGGCCAACGTCCTGACTTTC
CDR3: CASSASGVSGANVLTF

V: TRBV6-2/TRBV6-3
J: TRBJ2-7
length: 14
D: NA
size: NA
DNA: TGTGCCAGCAGTTACTCAGCCATTTCCTACGAGCAGTACTTC
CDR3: CASSYSAISYEQYF

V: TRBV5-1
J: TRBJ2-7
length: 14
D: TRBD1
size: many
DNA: TGCGCCAGCAGCTTTGTGGGACAGGGCTACGAGCAGTACTTC
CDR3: CASSFVGQGYEQYF

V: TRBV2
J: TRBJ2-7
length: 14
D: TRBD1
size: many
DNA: TGTGCCAGCAGCCCCGAGGACAGGACCTACGAGCAGTACTTC
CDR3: CASSPEDRTYEQYF

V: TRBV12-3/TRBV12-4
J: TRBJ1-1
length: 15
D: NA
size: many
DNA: TGTGCCAGCAGTGCGATGGGGGCTGTGAACACTGAAGCTTTCTTT
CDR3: CASSAMGAVNTEAFF